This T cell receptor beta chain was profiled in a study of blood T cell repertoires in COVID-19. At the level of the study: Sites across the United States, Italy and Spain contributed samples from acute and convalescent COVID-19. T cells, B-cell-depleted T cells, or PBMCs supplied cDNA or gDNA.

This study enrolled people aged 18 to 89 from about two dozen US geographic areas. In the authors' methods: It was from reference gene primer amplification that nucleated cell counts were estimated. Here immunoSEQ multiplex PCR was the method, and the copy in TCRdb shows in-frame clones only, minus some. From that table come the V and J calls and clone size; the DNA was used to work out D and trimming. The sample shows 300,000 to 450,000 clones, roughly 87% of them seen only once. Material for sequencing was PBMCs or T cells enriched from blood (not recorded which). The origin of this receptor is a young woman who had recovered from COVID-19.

In DNA form, the CDR3 reads TGTGCCAGCAAGGGCGGGGGGGCCCCCGGGGAGCTGTTTTTT. Translation gives CASKGGGAPGELFF. This chain links TRBV6-5 with TRBJ2-2; 9 bases match TRBD2. Trimming at V came to 7 bases and at J to 6 bases, leaving 6 bases not matched to a gene. CDR1 is MNHEY and CDR2 is SVGAGI in the germline V gene. There are 14 residues in the CDR3.